A single sample is the source of the 31 T cell receptor beta chains below, sequenced in a study of identical twins. Each CDR3 protein is one row after TCRdb ran MiXCR on the 5' RACE reads. The sample holds about 530,000 distinct CDR3 sequences, 20% to 25% seen once. The data were also submitted as part of a second study, on yellow fever vaccine responses in identical twins.

Sequenced: CD4+ T cells sorted from blood. These receptors came from a woman aged 18 to 35 in good health.

This chain uses TRBV6-1 with TRBJ2-3; 8 bases line up with TRBD1. Trimming removed 6 bases from V and 2 bases from J; junction bases left unmatched: 7. CDR3 length: 15 amino acids. Germline-derived CDR1 and CDR2 are MNHNS and SASEGT. DNA for the CDR3: TGTGCCAGCAGAGCCTGGGACAGGCACACAGATACGCAGTATTTT. Protein sequence: CASRAWDRHTDTQYF.

The gene calls are TRBV29-1 and TRBJ2-3, with D perhaps TRBD1 (5 bases). V was shortened by 4 bases and J by 1 base, with 12 bases between the two germline ends. The germline gives CDR1 SQVTM, CDR2 ANQGSEA. The CDR3 length is 14 residues. Written as DNA, the CDR3 is TGCAGCGTTGTCAAGGGGCTAGGCACAGATACGCAGTATTTT. Its protein is CSVVKGLGTDTQYF.

This clonotype was detected only a few times. This chain connects TRBV24-1 to TRBJ2-3, with a possible D match to TRBD1 (7 bases). This CDR3 has 16 residues. Germline CDR1 reads KGHDR; CDR2 reads SFDVKD. V was clipped by 1 base and J by 1 base, with 11 bases between them. CDR3 in amino acids: CATSDFARGGTDTQYF. In DNA form, the CDR3 reads TGTGCCACCAGTGATTTCGCCAGGGGGGGCACAGATACGCAGTATTTT.

This chain connects TRBV20-1 to TRBJ1-4; possible D gene TRBD1, 5 bases. CDR1 is DFQATT, CDR2 SNEGSKA, per germline (reference sequence). Deletions cut 4 bases from V and 5 bases from J, with 11 bases between. The CDR3 loop spans 13 amino acids. The CDR3 spells CSANRGVNEKLFF. The CDR3 DNA follows: TGCAGTGCTAATCGGGGGGTAAATGAAAAACTGTTTTTT.

A few counts support this clonotype. V and J are TRBV27 and TRBJ2-2; 13 bases align to TRBD2. V was pared by 5 bases and J by 4 bases, with 1 base of the junction left unmatched. The CDR3 is made up of 15 amino acids. CDR1 is MNHEY and CDR2 is SMNVEV in the germline V gene (reference sequence). The CDR3 coding sequence is TGTGCCAGCAGTCGACTAGCGGGAGGCACCGGGGAGCTGTTTTTT. This translates into CASSRLAGGTGELFF.

The genes are TRBV12-3 or TRBV12-4 and TRBJ2-7, with TRBD2 matching over 10 bases. This CDR3 spans 15 amino acids. Trimming took 3 bases from V and 5 from J; bases not matched to a gene: 7. This CDR3 reads CASSLGLAGANEQYF. The CDR3 nucleotides are TGTGCCAGCAGTTTGGGGCTAGCGGGAGCCAACGAGCAGTACTTC.

The chain employs TRBV19 and TRBJ2-7, with 8 bases identical to TRBD2. The CDR3 is made up of 17 amino acids. In germline, CDR1 is LNHDA, CDR2 SQIVND (reference sequence). J was trimmed by 7 bases and V by 5 bases; bases with no gene match: 19. The CDR3 region has the DNA TGTGCCAGTAGTCCGTCAACTAGCGGACTACTCTACGAAGAGCAGTACTTC. It specifies CASSPSTSGLLYEEQYF.

This clonotype has a handful of counts. V is TRBV2 and J is TRBJ2-3; D call uncertain. Germline lookup yields CDR1 SNHLY and CDR2 FYNNEI. The V and J ends lost 3 bases and 4 bases respectively, with 8 bases between them. This CDR3 region has 13 residues. The CDR3 region is CASSELPADTQYF. In DNA form, the CDR3 reads TGTGCCAGCAGTGAGTTACCAGCAGATACGCAGTATTTT.

The chain couples TRBV3-1 to TRBJ1-2, with TRBD1 matching over 7 bases. Germline CDR1 is LGHDT and CDR2 is YNNKEL (reference sequence). The CDR3 has 15 amino acids. J was trimmed by 2 bases and V by 2 bases; bases with no gene match: 5. The DNA of the CDR3 is TGTGCCAGCAGCCAATTACGACAGGGAAACTATGGCTACACCTTC. As protein: CASSQLRQGNYGYTF.

The chain couples TRBV28 to TRBJ1-1; D ambiguous. V was cut by 7 bases and J by 5 bases, with 8 bases left in between. The CDR3 totals 11 residues. The germline V gene encodes CDR1 MDHEN and CDR2 SYDVKM. This CDR3 reads CASTRNTEAFF. The DNA of the CDR3 is TGTGCCAGCACGAGGAATACTGAAGCTTTCTTT.

The chain has TRBV20-1 and TRBJ1-5; D not resolved. Germline lookup yields CDR1 DFQATT and CDR2 SNEGSKA (reference sequence). The CDR3 loop spans 11 amino acids. Trimming shortened V by 3 bases and J by 4 bases, and 4 bases separated the two germline ends. The CDR3 sequence: CSASKNQPQHF. The CDR3, as DNA: TGCAGTGCTAGTAAGAATCAGCCCCAGCATTTT.

This clonotype appeared a few times. The chain links TRBV12-3 or TRBV12-4 to TRBJ2-3; 10 bases map to TRBD2. Trimming at V came to 4 bases and at J to 6 bases, leaving 13 bases not matched to a gene. The CDR3 is 17 residues long. The CDR3 is CASSSVTFSGRTDTQYF. As DNA, the CDR3 is TGTGCCAGCAGTTCCGTTACTTTTAGCGGGAGGACTGATACGCAGTATTTT.

This clonotype came up a few times. V usage is TRBV20-1 and J usage is TRBJ2-3; 10 positions match TRBD2. The CDR3 contains 14 residues. Germline V gene sequence: CDR1 DFQATT, CDR2 SNEGSKA (reference sequence). The trim removed 4 bases at V and 4 bases at J, leaving 5 bases unmatched. CDR3 in amino acids: CSATLAGVSDTQYF. In DNA form, the CDR3 reads TGCAGTGCTACCCTAGCGGGAGTATCAGATACGCAGTATTTT.

J is TRBJ2-7 and V is TRBV9, with a tentative D call TRBD2 (5 bases). CDR3 length: 15 residues. Trimming removed 0 bases from V and 4 bases from J, with 14 bases in between. Germline values: CDR1 SGDLS, CDR2 YYNGEE. CDR3 bases: TGTGCCAGCAGCGTAGGCAACTTTGGAGGATACGAGCAGTACTTC. Translation: CASSVGNFGGYEQYF.

V is TRBV20-1 and J is TRBJ1-1, with TRBD1 matching over 9 bases. The germline CDR1 and CDR2 sequences are DFQATT and SNEGSKA (reference sequence). The CDR3 runs 15 residues. V was clipped by 0 bases and J by 6 bases; unmatched bases: 8. CDR3 DNA: TGCAGTGCTAGAGATGGTGGGACAGGGTTTTCTGAAGCTTTCTTT. The encoded protein is CSARDGGTGFSEAFF.

This clonotype was seen a handful of times. This rearrangement joins TRBV28 to TRBJ2-4; TRBD2 might be the D (5 bases). Germline lookup yields CDR1 MDHEN and CDR2 SYDVKM. Trimming removed 5 bases at V and 0 bases at J, with 20 bases between. The CDR3 sequence is 18 residues long. The CDR3 here is CASSPAGPVLIAKNIQYF. The CDR3 bases are TGTGCCAGCAGTCCCGCGGGCCCCGTTCTAATAGCCAAAAACATTCAGTACTTC. Full variable domain (rest looked up from reference TRBV28 and TRBJ2-4): DVKVTQSSRYLVKRTGEKVFLECVQDMDHENMFWYRQDPGLGLRLIYFSYDVKMKEKGDIPEGYSVSREKKERFSLILESASTNQTSMYLCASSPAGPVLIAKNIQYFGAGTRLSVL.

The genes are TRBV20-1 and TRBJ2-7; TRBD1 might be the D (6 bases). Trimming removed 3 bases from V and 4 bases from J, with 16 bases in between. The CDR3 spans 14 residues. Germline V gives CDR1 DFQATT, CDR2 SNEGSKA (reference sequence). In DNA, the CDR3 is TGCAGTGCTAGTTCGTGGTCAGGGACATACGAGCAGTACTTC. Its protein product is CSASSWSGTYEQYF.

The chain carries TRBV7-2 and TRBJ1-2; unclear D gene. In germline, CDR1 is SGHTA, CDR2 FQGNSA. The length of the CDR3 is 16 residues. Trimming took off 0 bases at V and 2 bases at J, with 13 bases between the two ends. This CDR3 reads CASSLALVGANYGYTF. DNA for the CDR3: TGTGCCAGCAGCTTAGCGCTGGTGGGCGCCAACTATGGCTACACCTTC.

This clonotype showed up just a few times. The rearrangement uses TRBV5-1 and TRBJ2-5, with D perhaps assigned TRBD1 or TRBD2 (7 bases each). V lost 4 bases to trimming and J lost 3 bases, with 16 bases between them. The CDR3 has 15 amino acids. Germline V gene sequence: CDR1 SGHRS, CDR2 YFSETQ. CDR3 DNA sequence: TGCGCCAGCAGCGCGGGGGACAGTTCGAAAGAGACCCAGTACTTC. Encoded protein: CASSAGDSSKETQYF.

Only a few counts were recorded for this clonotype. The rearrangement joins TRBV4-1 to TRBJ2-3; 13 positions match TRBD2. CDR3 length equals 18 residues. Germline loops: CDR1 MGHRA, CDR2 YSYEKL. V trimming: 0 bases; J trimming: 0 bases; junction bases outside the gene matches: 3. The chain's CDR3 is CASSQEAGLAGSTDTQYF. The CDR3 DNA sequence: TGCGCCAGCAGCCAAGAAGCGGGACTAGCGGGGAGCACAGATACGCAGTATTTT.

The table lists this clonotype with a few counts. The chain couples TRBV5-1 to TRBJ2-5, with 7 bases matching TRBD2. This CDR3 has 14 residues. With V trimmed by 3 bases and J by 0 bases, 2 bases remained unmatched. Per germline, CDR1 SGHRS and CDR2 YFSETQ. The CDR3 sequence: CASSSGLDQETQYF. The CDR3 DNA follows: TGCGCCAGCAGCTCCGGACTAGACCAAGAGACCCAGTACTTC.

This clonotype was detected ten times or more. V is TRBV6-5 and J is TRBJ1-1; no reliable D call. Germline loops: CDR1 MNHEY, CDR2 SVGAGI. The V and J ends lost 2 bases and 1 base respectively, with 5 bases between them. The CDR3 is 13 amino acids. The CDR3 nucleotides are TGTGCCAGCAGTTACGCAGGGAACACTGAAGCTTTCTTT. It translates to CASSYAGNTEAFF.

This clonotype was found a few times. This rearrangement joins TRBV3-1 to TRBJ1-4; maybe TRBD1 (5 bases). Trimming left V 0 bases short and J 14 bases short, with 16 bases between. The germline CDR1 and CDR2 sequences are LGHDT and YNNKEL (reference sequence). This CDR3 spans 14 amino acids. CDR3 sequence reads: CASSQDSGPANLFF. In DNA, the CDR3 is TGTGCCAGCAGCCAAGATTCAGGGCCCGCAAACCTGTTTTTT.

V usage is TRBV10-1 and J usage is TRBJ2-7; D is perhaps TRBD2 (5 bases). The germline V and J ends were trimmed by 5 bases and 5 bases, with 13 bases remaining between them. CDR1 and CDR2 (germline): WNHNN, SYGVQD (reference sequence). This CDR3 has 13 residues. The CDR3 reads CASSRRAGHEQYF. CDR3 coding DNA: TGCGCCAGCAGTCGAAGGGCGGGTCACGAGCAGTACTTC.

The rearrangement uses TRBV3-1 and TRBJ1-5; 10 nucleotides match TRBD1. Trimming at V came to 8 bases and at J to 5 bases, leaving 9 bases not matched to a gene. The CDR3 consists of 15 residues. The germline V gene has CDR1 LGHDT and CDR2 YNNKEL (reference sequence). CDR3 bases: TGTGCCAGCTCCCAATTCGGGACAGGGGATCAGCCCCAGCATTTT. Its translation is CASSQFGTGDQPQHF.

The rearrangement links TRBV4-1 to TRBJ2-3, with unresolved D. The V gene's germline CDR1 is MGHRA and CDR2 YSYEKL. This CDR3 is built from 14 residues. V lost 4 bases to trimming and J lost 6 bases, with 14 bases between them. The CDR3 DNA reads TGCGCCAGCAGCCTCCAGGACCTGGCGGATACGCAGTATTTT. This translates into CASSLQDLADTQYF.

V usage is TRBV19 and J usage is TRBJ2-3; D is unresolved. The CDR3 covers 14 residues. Germline CDR1 is LNHDA and CDR2 is SQIVND (reference sequence). The ends were cut back, 6 bases at V and 4 bases at J, with 14 bases in the middle. The CDR3 here is CASRTLTDSDTQYF. In DNA, the CDR3 is TGTGCCAGTAGAACGCTTACCGATTCAGATACGCAGTATTTT. Using reference TRBV19 and TRBJ2-3 for the parts outside the CDR3, the full variable domain is DGGITQSPKYLFRKEGQNVTLSCEQNLNHDAMYWYRQDPGQGLRLIYYSQIVNDFQKGDIAEGYSVSREKKESFPLTVTSAQKNPTAFYLCASRTLTDSDTQYFGPGTRLTVL.

Only a few counts were recorded for this clonotype. The chain combines TRBV5-8 with TRBJ2-1, with D perhaps matching TRBD2 (6 bases). The CDR3 is 13 residues long. Germline V gene data show CDR1 as SGHTS and CDR2 as YDEGEE. Trimming left V 4 bases short and J 10 bases short, with 15 bases between. The CDR3 spells CASSPEVGGEQFF. The CDR3 nucleotides are TGTGCCAGCAGCCCGGAGGTGGGAGGAGAGCAGTTCTTC.

The V and J genes are TRBV15 and TRBJ2-4; perhaps TRBD2 as D (6 bases). Germline values: CDR1 LNHNV, CDR2 YYDKDF (reference sequence). The CDR3 has 15 residues. V lost 0 bases, J lost 7 bases, and 13 bases lay in between. The CDR3 spells CATSRDPGGWNIQYF. The CDR3 nucleotides are TGTGCCACCAGCAGAGATCCCGGGGGATGGAACATTCAGTACTTC. Looking up the rest from reference TRBV15 and TRBJ2-4 gives the full variable domain: DAMVIQNPRYQVTQFGKPVTLSCSQTLNHNVMYWYQQKSSQAPKLLFHYYDKDFNNEADTPDNFQSRRPNTSFCFLDIRSPGLGDTAMYLCATSRDPGGWNIQYFGAGTRLSVL.

The chain has TRBV18 and TRBJ2-1, with TRBD2 matching over 10 bases. The CDR3 consists of 14 residues. Germline V CDR1 and CDR2: KGHSH, LQKENI. V shed 5 bases and J 7 bases; nucleotides not matched to a gene: 5. The CDR3 sequence is CASSSQTSGNEQFF. The CDR3, as DNA: TGTGCCAGCTCATCCCAGACTAGCGGGAATGAGCAGTTCTTC.

The table lists this clonotype with a few counts. The chain carries TRBV7-3 and TRBJ1-2, with a weak D call TRBD1 (5 bases). Germline V gives CDR1 SGHTA, CDR2 FQGTGA. V was clipped by 0 bases and J by 6 bases, with 8 bases between them. The CDR3 totals 13 residues. The CDR3 sequence is CASSLTVGHGYTF. In nucleotides, the CDR3 is TGTGCCAGCAGCTTAACCGTGGGACATGGCTACACCTTC.